This T cell receptor beta chain was recovered during a study of shared clonotypes between healthy human individuals. About the study: The study used three CD4 naive, three CD4 memory, two CD8 naive and one CD8 memory plate per donor. Points from the study as a whole: Memory subsets had estimated richness that was generally smaller than that of naive subsets. Enrolling few donors narrowed the genetic and exposure-history diversity that was represented. Tissue TCR repertoires likely differ from these blood-only repertoires.

Measured with immunoSEQ multiplex PCR; TCRdb has only the in-frame clones, and not every one. The sample has 2,100,000 or so clones, roughly 95% seen once. On this clone: Its specificity is not known.

V lost 5 bases and J lost 3; bases outside the gene matches: 5. The CDR3 extends over 14 amino acids. Germline-derived CDR1 and CDR2 are MRHNA and SNTAGT. This TCR came from a man aged 18 to 29 in good health. Sequencing input: naive CD4+ T cells sorted from blood. Subset described: CD45RA+ positively selected. The J gene is TRBJ2-3, the V gene TRBV6-4, with TRBD2 matching 7 bases. The CDR3 loop reads CASSLGGSTDTQYF. The CDR3 nucleotides are TGTGCCAGCAGTTTAGGCGGGAGTACAGATACGCAGTATTTT.